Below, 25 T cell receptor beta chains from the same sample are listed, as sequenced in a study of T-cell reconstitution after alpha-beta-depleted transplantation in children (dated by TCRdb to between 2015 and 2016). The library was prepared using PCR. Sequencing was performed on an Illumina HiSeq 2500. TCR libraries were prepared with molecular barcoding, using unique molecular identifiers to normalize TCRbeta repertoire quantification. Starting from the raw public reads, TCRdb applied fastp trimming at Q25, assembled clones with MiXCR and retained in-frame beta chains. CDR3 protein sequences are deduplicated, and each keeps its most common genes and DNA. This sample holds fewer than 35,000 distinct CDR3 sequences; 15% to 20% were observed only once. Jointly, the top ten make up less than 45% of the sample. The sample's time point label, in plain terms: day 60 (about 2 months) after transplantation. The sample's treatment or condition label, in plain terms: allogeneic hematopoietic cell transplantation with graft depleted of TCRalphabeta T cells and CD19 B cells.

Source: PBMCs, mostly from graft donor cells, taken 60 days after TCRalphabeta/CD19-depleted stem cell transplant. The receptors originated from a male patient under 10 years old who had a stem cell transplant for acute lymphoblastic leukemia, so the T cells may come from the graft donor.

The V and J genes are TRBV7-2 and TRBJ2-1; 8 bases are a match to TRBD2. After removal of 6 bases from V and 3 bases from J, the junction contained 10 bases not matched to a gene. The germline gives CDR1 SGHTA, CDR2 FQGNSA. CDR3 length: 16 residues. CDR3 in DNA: TGTGCCAGCAGTCGGGGGGGCGGGAGACTCTACAATGAGCAGTTCTTC. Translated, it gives CASSRGGGRLYNEQFF.

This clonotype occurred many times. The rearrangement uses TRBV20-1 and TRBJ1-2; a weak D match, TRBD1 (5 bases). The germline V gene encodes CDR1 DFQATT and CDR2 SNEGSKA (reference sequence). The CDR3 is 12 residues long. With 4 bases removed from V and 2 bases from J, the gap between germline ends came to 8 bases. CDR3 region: CSANDRNYGYTF. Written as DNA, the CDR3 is TGCAGTGCTAACGACAGAAACTATGGCTACACCTTC.

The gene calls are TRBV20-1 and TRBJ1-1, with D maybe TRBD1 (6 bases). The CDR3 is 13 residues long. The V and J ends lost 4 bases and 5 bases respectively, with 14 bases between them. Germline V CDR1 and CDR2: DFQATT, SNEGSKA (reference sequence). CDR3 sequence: CSAISTGTTEAFF. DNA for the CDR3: TGCAGTGCTATAAGTACAGGGACGACTGAAGCTTTCTTT.

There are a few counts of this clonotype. CDR3 coding DNA: TGCAGTGCTAGAGATTTTAGACCCGGGGAGCTGTTTTTT. Translating gives CSARDFRPGELFF. The chain carries TRBV20-1 and TRBJ2-2; D uncertain. There are 13 residues in the CDR3. Between the trimmed V and J ends, which lost 0 bases and 6 bases, there was a span of 8 bases. In germline, CDR1 is DFQATT, CDR2 SNEGSKA (reference sequence).

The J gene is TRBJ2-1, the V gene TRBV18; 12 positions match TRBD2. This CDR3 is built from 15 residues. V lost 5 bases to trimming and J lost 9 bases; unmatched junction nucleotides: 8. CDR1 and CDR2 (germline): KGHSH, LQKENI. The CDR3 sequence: CASSSRLAGDTEQFF. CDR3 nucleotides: TGTGCCAGCTCATCGAGACTAGCGGGGGACACTGAGCAGTTCTTC.

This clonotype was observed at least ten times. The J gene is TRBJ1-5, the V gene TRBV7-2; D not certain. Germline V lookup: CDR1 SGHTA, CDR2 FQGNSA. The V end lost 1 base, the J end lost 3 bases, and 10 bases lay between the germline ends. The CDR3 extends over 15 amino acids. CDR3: CASSLVVGDNQPQHF. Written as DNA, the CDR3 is TGTGCCAGCAGCTTAGTCGTAGGTGACAATCAGCCCCAGCATTTT. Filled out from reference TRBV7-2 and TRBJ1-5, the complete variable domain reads GAGVSQSPSNKVTEKGKDVELRCDPISGHTALYWYRQSLGQGLEFLIYFQGNSAPDKSGLPSDRFSAERTGGSVSTLTIQRTQQEDSAVYLCASSLVVGDNQPQHFGDGTRLSIL.

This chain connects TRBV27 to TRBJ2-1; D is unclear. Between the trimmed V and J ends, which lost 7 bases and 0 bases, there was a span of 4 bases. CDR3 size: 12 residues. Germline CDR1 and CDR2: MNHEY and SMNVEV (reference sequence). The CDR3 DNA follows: TGTGCCAGCACCACCTCCTACAATGAGCAGTTCTTC. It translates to CASTTSYNEQFF.

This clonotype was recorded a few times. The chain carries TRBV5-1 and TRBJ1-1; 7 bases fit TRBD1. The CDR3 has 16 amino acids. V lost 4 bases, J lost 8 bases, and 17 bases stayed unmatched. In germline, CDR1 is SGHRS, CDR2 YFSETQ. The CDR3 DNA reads TGCGCCAGCAGCCCCCGACAGGGCGCCGGGACTTTGGAAGCTTTCTTT. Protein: CASSPRQGAGTLEAFF.

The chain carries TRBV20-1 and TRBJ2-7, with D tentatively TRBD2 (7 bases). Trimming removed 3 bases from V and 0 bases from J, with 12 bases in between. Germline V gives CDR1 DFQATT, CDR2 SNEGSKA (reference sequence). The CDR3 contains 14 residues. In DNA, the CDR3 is TGCAGTGCTAGTAGGGGGGGGTACTCCTACGAGCAGTACTTC. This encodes CSASRGGYSYEQYF.

For the CDR3, the DNA is TGTGCCAGCAGCGTTGGGGTTGGGTCCTACAATGAGCAGTTCTTC. It encodes CASSVGVGSYNEQFF. The chain uses TRBV7-9 and TRBJ2-1; D is ambiguous. V lost 5 bases, J lost 1 base, and 12 bases lay in between. Germline CDR1 is SEHNR and CDR2 is FQNEAQ (reference sequence). CDR3 length equals 15 residues.

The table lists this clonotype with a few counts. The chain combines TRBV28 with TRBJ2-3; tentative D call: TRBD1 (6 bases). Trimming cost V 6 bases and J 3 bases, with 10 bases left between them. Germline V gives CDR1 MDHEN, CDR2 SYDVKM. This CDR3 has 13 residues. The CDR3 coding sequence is TGTGCCAGCAGGAACCAGGGGACAGATACGCAGTATTTT. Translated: CASRNQGTDTQYF.

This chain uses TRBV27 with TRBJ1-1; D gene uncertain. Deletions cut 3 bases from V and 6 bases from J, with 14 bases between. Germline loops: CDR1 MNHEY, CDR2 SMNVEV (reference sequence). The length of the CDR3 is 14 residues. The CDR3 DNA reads TGTGCCAGCAGTTTGGGGAGTGGTTTCGCTGAAGCTTTCTTT. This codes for CASSLGSGFAEAFF.

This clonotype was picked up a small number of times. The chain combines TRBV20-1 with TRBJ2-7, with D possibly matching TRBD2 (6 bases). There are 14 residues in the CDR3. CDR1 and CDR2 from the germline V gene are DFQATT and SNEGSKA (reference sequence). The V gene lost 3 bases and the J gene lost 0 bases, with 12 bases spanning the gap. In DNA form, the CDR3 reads TGCAGTGCTAGCCCCGGGAGTGTCTCCTACGAGCAGTACTTC. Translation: CSASPGSVSYEQYF.

DNA for the CDR3: TGTGCCAGCTCACCTCTACAGGGTGGTGCAACTAATGAAAAACTGTTTTTT. Protein product: CASSPLQGGATNEKLFF. J is TRBJ1-4 and V is TRBV18, with a weak D call TRBD1 (6 bases). Trimming removed 3 bases from V and 0 bases from J, with 14 bases in between. From germline, CDR1 is KGHSH and CDR2 LQKENI. This CDR3 comprises 17 residues.

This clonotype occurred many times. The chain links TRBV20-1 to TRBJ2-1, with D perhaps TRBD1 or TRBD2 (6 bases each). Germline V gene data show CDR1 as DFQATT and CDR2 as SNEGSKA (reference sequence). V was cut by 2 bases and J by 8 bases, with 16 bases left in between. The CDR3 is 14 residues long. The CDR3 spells CSARLGGPKDEQFF. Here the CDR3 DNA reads TGCAGTGCTAGACTCGGGGGCCCGAAGGATGAGCAGTTCTTC.

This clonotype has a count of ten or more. CDR3 DNA: TGCAGCGTTGGGAGAGCGGTACTCAGCACTGAAGCTTTCTTT. Translated, it gives CSVGRAVLSTEAFF. The chain carries TRBV29-1 and TRBJ1-1; D gene uncertain. V was trimmed by 4 bases and J by 4 bases, leaving 16 bases between them. This CDR3 contains 14 residues. CDR1 is SQVTM, CDR2 ANQGSEA, per germline.

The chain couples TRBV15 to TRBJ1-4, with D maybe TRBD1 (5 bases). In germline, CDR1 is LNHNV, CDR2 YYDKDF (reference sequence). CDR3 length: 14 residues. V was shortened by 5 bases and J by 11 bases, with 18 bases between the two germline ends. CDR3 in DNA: TGTGCCACCAGCCCTCCTCCACGCGGGGGGAAACTGTTTTTT. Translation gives CATSPPPRGGKLFF.

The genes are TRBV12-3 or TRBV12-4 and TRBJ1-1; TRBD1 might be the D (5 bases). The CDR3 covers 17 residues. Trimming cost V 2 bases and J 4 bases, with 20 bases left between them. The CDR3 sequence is CASSLLFVGAKVTEAFF. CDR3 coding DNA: TGTGCCAGCAGTTTACTCTTCGTAGGGGCGAAGGTCACTGAAGCTTTCTTT.

CDR3 protein: CASSPPGRAGFTDTQYF. CDR3 sequence (DNA): TGTGCCAGCTCACCACCGGGGCGAGCGGGGTTCACAGATACGCAGTATTTT. V is TRBV18 and J is TRBJ2-3; 7 bases are shared with TRBD2. The CDR3 loop spans 17 amino acids. With V trimmed by 0 bases and J by 2 bases, 8 bases remained unmatched. Germline V lookup: CDR1 KGHSH, CDR2 LQKENI.

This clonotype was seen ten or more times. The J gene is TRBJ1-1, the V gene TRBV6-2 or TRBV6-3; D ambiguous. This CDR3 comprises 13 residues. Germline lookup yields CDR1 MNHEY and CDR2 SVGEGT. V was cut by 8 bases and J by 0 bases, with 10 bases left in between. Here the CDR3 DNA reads TGTGCCAGCGCTTTCTCCATGAACACTGAAGCTTTCTTT. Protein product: CASAFSMNTEAFF.

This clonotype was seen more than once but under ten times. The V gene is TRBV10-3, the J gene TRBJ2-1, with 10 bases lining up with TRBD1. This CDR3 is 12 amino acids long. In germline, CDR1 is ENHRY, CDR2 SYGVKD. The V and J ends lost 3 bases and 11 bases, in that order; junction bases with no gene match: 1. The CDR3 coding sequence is TGTGCCATCAGTGACGACAGGGGGCAGCAGTTCTTC. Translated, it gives CAISDDRGQQFF.

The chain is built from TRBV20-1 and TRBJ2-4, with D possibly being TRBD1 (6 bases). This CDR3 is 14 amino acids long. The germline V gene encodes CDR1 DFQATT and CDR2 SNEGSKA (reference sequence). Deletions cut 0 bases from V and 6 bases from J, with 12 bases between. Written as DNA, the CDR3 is TGCAGTGCTAGAGAGGGCAGGGGTTTAAACATTCAGTACTTC. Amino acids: CSAREGRGLNIQYF.

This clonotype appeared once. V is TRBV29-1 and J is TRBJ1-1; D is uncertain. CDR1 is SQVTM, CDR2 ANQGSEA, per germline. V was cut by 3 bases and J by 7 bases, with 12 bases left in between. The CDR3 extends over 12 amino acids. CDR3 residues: CSVEAGLGEAFF. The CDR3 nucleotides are TGCAGCGTTGAGGCCGGGCTAGGTGAAGCTTTCTTT.

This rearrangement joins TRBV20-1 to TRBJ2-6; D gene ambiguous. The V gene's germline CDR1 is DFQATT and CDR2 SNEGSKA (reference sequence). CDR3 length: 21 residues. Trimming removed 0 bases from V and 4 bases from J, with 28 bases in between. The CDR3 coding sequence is TGCAGTGCTAGAGATCCCCCCCGGTTTTTGGGGTCGAGGTACGGGGCCAACGTCCTGACTTTC. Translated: CSARDPPRFLGSRYGANVLTF.

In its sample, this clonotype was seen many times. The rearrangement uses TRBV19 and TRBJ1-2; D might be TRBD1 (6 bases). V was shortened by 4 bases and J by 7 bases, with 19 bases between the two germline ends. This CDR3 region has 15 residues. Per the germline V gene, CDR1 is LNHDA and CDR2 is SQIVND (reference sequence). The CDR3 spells CASSTSSGAAGGYTF. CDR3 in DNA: TGTGCCAGTAGTACTTCCTCGGGGGCCGCGGGTGGCTACACCTTC.